At least ten counts were recorded for the clone carrying this TCR beta chain. The sample comes from a study of T cells in Graves' hyperthyroidism and ophthalmopathy. There were TCR beta CDR3 regions amplified from RNA transcripts. The HTBI primer set served for first-round RT-PCR of the TCR CDR3. Using its own MiXCR run on the multiplex PCR reads, TCRdb lists one record per CDR3 protein. The data contain some 600,000 distinct CDR3 sequences, approximately 15% of them singletons. The clonotype originates from a woman aged 25-40 years with Graves' hyperthyroidism that later progressed to Graves' ophthalmopathy. Sequenced material: blood.

CDR3 amino acids: CASSEVTVNQPQHF. CDR3 in DNA: TGTGCCAGCAGTGAAGTGACAGTCAATCAGCCCCAGCATTTT. The V and J genes are TRBV2 and TRBJ1-5, with D possibly matching TRBD1 (5 bases). The CDR3 runs 14 residues. V gave up 1 base and J gave up 3 bases, with 7 bases separating them. Germline CDR1 and CDR2: SNHLY and FYNNEI.